This T cell receptor beta chain appears in the sequencing data of a study of blood T cell repertoires in COVID-19. Trimming took off 5 bases at V and 1 base at J, with 11 bases between the two ends. This CDR3 is 14 amino acids long. CDR1 and CDR2 from the germline V gene are SGHTA and FQGNSA. Assay: immunoSEQ multiplex PCR; the TCRdb copy retains only in-frame clones and omits some. The table has fewer than 200,000 clones, over 60% seen once. The V gene is TRBV7-2, the J gene TRBJ1-1; D might be TRBD1 (6 bases). The sequence came from a woman in her sixties or seventies with acute or convalescent COVID-19. Sequenced input: peripheral blood. The CDR3 protein is CASSLRDKNTEAFF. Here the CDR3 DNA reads TGTGCCAGCAGCCTCCGGGACAAGAACACTGAAGCTTTCTTT.